This is a list of T cell receptor beta chains from one sample in a study of Graves' ophthalmopathy and Graves' hyperthyroidism. TCRdb recomputed calls from the multiplex PCR reads with MiXCR, one row per CDR3 protein. Here the sample spans 740,000 or so distinct CDR3 sequences, about 44% being singletons. The sequencing sample was made of peripheral blood. The receptor set was obtained from an adult man with Graves' ophthalmopathy. CDR3s include the opening cysteine and the closing phenylalanine or tryptophan. Fields, in order: V gene, D gene, clone size, J gene, CDR3 DNA, CDR3 protein. A D gene is named only where the DNA matches it firmly. The listing skips clone size in some rows; elsewhere it reads once, few, many or a size class.

V gene: TRBV14
D gene: NA
clone size: few
J gene: TRBJ2-3
CDR3 DNA: TGTGCCAGCAGCCAAGATCGCCTAGGGTCGGCAGATACGCAGTATTTT
CDR3 protein: CASSQDRLGSADTQYF

V gene: TRBV29-1
D gene: TRBD2
clone size: NA
J gene: TRBJ2-7
CDR3 DNA: TGCAGCGTTGGCGGTAGCGGGAACGAGCAGCACTTC
CDR3 protein: CSVGGSGNEQHF

V gene: TRBV7-6
D gene: TRBD1
clone size: once
J gene: TRBJ2-5
CDR3 DNA: TGTGCCAGCTGGACAGGGGAGGAGACCCAGTACTTC
CDR3 protein: CASWTGEETQYF

V gene: TRBV7-3
D gene: TRBD1
clone size: many
J gene: TRBJ2-5
CDR3 DNA: TGTGCCAGCAGCCAGGACAGGGACGAGACCCAGTACTTC
CDR3 protein: CASSQDRDETQYF

V gene: TRBV19
D gene: NA
clone size: many
J gene: TRBJ1-1
CDR3 DNA: TGTGCCAGTAGTATAGGGCAGGGTGGAGAACACACTGAAGCTTTCTTT
CDR3 protein: CASSIGQGGEHTEAFF

V gene: TRBV7-9
D gene: NA
clone size: NA
J gene: TRBJ2-2
CDR3 DNA: TGTGCCAGCAGCTCTACAGAGAACACCGGGGAGCTGTTTTTT
CDR3 protein: CASSSTENTGELFF

V gene: TRBV7-2
D gene: NA
clone size: NA
J gene: TRBJ2-7
CDR3 DNA: TGTGCCAGCAGCTTAGCCATCCCGGGGGGCGGGTACGAGCAGTACTTC
CDR3 protein: CASSLAIPGGGYEQYF

V gene: TRBV7-6
D gene: TRBD1
clone size: many
J gene: TRBJ1-2
CDR3 DNA: TGTGCCAGCAGCTTAACATGGACAGGGACCTATGGCTACACCTTC
CDR3 protein: CASSLTWTGTYGYTF

V gene: TRBV7-9
D gene: NA
clone size: many
J gene: TRBJ2-7
CDR3 DNA: TGTGCCAGCAGCTTAGTTGGTTCGCGGGGGCAATACGAGCAGTACTTC
CDR3 protein: CASSLVGSRGQYEQYF

V gene: TRBV25-1
D gene: TRBD2
clone size: few
J gene: TRBJ2-7
CDR3 DNA: TGTGCCAGCAGTGAATCCAGCGGGAGGGCCCGAAACGAGCAGTACTTC
CDR3 protein: CASSESSGRARNEQYF

V gene: TRBV24-1
D gene: NA
clone size: NA
J gene: TRBJ2-5
CDR3 DNA: TGTGCCACCAGTGACCCAGGGACAATCGAAGAGACCCAGTACTTC
CDR3 protein: CATSDPGTIEETQYF

V gene: TRBV29-1
D gene: TRBD1
clone size: many
J gene: TRBJ2-5
CDR3 DNA: TGCAGCGTCGGACAGGGGGAAGAGACCCAGTACTTC
CDR3 protein: CSVGQGEETQYF

V gene: TRBV2
D gene: TRBD1
clone size: many
J gene: TRBJ1-4
CDR3 DNA: TGTGCCAGCAGGGGGACAGGCGTCGAAAAACTGTTTTTT
CDR3 protein: CASRGTGVEKLFF

V gene: TRBV20-1
D gene: NA
clone size: few
J gene: TRBJ1-2
CDR3 DNA: TGCAGTGCTAGAGATCGGGGAGACGATGGCTACACCTTC
CDR3 protein: CSARDRGDDGYTF

V gene: TRBV10-3
D gene: TRBD1
clone size: NA
J gene: TRBJ2-2
CDR3 DNA: TGTGCCAGCAGGTCGACAGGGGCGAGCACCGGGGAGCTGTTTTTT
CDR3 protein: CASRSTGASTGELFF

V gene: TRBV10-3
D gene: NA
clone size: once
J gene: TRBJ2-7
CDR3 DNA: TGTGCCAGCAGCCCCTCCACCTGGGGGTTTAACGAGCAGTACTTC
CDR3 protein: CASSPSTWGFNEQYF

V gene: TRBV7-9
D gene: NA
clone size: few
J gene: TRBJ2-7
CDR3 DNA: TGTGCCAGCAGCCTGCGACAGGCCAGTCCGTACGAGCAGTACTTC
CDR3 protein: CASSLRQASPYEQYF

V gene: TRBV20-1
D gene: NA
clone size: NA
J gene: TRBJ2-5
CDR3 DNA: TGCAGTGCTTTGCCGGGACATGATCAAGAGACCCAGTACTTC
CDR3 protein: CSALPGHDQETQYF

V gene: TRBV10-3
D gene: NA
clone size: NA
J gene: TRBJ1-5
CDR3 DNA: TGTGCCAGCAGTAGAGGGGAGGGGAGCAATCAGCCCCAGCATTTT
CDR3 protein: CASSRGEGSNQPQHF

V gene: TRBV2
D gene: TRBD1
clone size: NA
J gene: TRBJ1-2
CDR3 DNA: TGTGCCAGCAGTGGGGGCCCTTCACAGGGGGACTATGGCTACACCTTC
CDR3 protein: CASSGGPSQGDYGYTF

V gene: TRBV7-9
D gene: NA
clone size: many
J gene: TRBJ1-5
CDR3 DNA: TGTGCCAGCAGCTCCGCGGGTGATCAGCCCCAGCATTTT
CDR3 protein: CASSSAGDQPQHF

V gene: TRBV10-3
D gene: NA
clone size: NA
J gene: TRBJ1-5
CDR3 DNA: TGTGCCATCAGTGAACAGCTCTATAGCAATCAGCCCCAGCATTTT
CDR3 protein: CAISEQLYSNQPQHF

V gene: TRBV19
D gene: NA
clone size: many
J gene: TRBJ2-6
CDR3 DNA: TGTGCCAGTAGTCTAGGACCGACCTCTGGGGCCAACGTCCTGACTTTC
CDR3 protein: CASSLGPTSGANVLTF

V gene: TRBV20-1
D gene: NA
clone size: many
J gene: TRBJ2-5
CDR3 DNA: TGCAGTGCTACAGACATTAACCAAGAGACCCAGTACTTC
CDR3 protein: CSATDINQETQYF

V gene: TRBV10-3
D gene: NA
clone size: many
J gene: TRBJ2-7
CDR3 DNA: TGTGCCGCGCAGGACACAACGTACGAGCAGTACTTC
CDR3 protein: CAAQDTTYEQYF